This TCR beta chain comes out of a study of Ad26.COV2.S vaccination and SARS-CoV-2 variants. Study context: The donor belonged to the COV1001 Ad26.COV2.S trial arm.

Study-wide points: The study found similar non-spike TCR breadth in vaccine and placebo recipients. Considerable breadth of spike-specific CD8+ and CD4+ T cell responses has reportedly been documented following vaccination.

Sequencing used immunoSEQ multiplex PCR; TCRdb keeps in-frame clones, though not all of them. The sample has about 420,000 clones; roughly 90% are singletons. Germline lookup yields CDR1 SGHDT and CDR2 YYEEEE. The V end lost 1 base, the J end lost 4 bases, and 9 bases lay between the germline ends. CDR3 length: 15 residues. Indicated treatment: roughly 20 received Ad26.COV2.S at low or high dose, single or two shots; about 5 received placebo; per-sample allocation not given. All samples were drawn on day 63, counting from the first vaccine or placebo injection. Turning to this clone: Its antigen is still unknown.

This clonotype originated in a person aged 18 to 59 who received the Ad26.COV2.S COVID-19 vaccine or a placebo. The V call is TRBV5-6, the J call TRBJ2-6; D not certain. The sample in question was peripheral blood, obtained in a trial of Ad26.COV2.S vaccine versus placebo. The CDR3, as DNA: TGTGCCAGCAGCTTGCGGCGATCCGGGGCCAACGTCCTGACTTTC. It specifies CASSLRRSGANVLTF.